This TCR beta chain is drawn from a study of long-term antiretroviral therapy in people with HIV. The assay, immunoSEQ v3.0, was run at survey level. The table came from immunoSEQ multiplex PCR; TCRdb's copy has only in-frame clones and leaves some out. Of over 14,000 clones detected, 77% appear once; the ten largest clones hold around 21%. This CDR3 has 15 amino acids. Trimming removed 5 bases at V and 0 bases at J, with 8 bases between. From germline, CDR1 is SGHTA and CDR2 FQGTGA. V usage is TRBV7-3 and J usage is TRBJ2-6; D ambiguous. The clonotype comes from a man in his forties or fifties with HIV. Sample: unsorted PBMCs, taken 1.3 years before starting antiretroviral therapy. Written as DNA, the CDR3 is TGTGCCAGCAGCCCACAAAACTCTGGGGCCAACGTCCTGACTTTC. Amino acids: CASSPQNSGANVLTF.